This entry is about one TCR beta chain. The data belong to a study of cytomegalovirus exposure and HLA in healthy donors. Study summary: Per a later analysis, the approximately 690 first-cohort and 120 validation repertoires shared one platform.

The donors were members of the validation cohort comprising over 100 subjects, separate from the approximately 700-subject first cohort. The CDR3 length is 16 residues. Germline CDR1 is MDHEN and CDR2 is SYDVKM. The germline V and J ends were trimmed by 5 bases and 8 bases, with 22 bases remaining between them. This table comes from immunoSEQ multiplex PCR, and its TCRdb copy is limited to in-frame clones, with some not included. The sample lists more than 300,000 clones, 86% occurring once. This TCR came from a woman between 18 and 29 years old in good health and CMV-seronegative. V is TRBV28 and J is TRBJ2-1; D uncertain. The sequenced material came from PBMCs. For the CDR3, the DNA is TGTGCCAGCAGTGACCCCGGCAGGCTTGAAGATGATGAGCAGTTCTTC. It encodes CASSDPGRLEDDEQFF. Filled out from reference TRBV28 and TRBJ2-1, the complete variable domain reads DVKVTQSSRYLVKRTGEKVFLECVQDMDHENMFWYRQDPGLGLRLIYFSYDVKMKEKGDIPEGYSVSREKKERFSLILESASTNQTSMYLCASSDPGRLEDDEQFFGPGTRLTVL.